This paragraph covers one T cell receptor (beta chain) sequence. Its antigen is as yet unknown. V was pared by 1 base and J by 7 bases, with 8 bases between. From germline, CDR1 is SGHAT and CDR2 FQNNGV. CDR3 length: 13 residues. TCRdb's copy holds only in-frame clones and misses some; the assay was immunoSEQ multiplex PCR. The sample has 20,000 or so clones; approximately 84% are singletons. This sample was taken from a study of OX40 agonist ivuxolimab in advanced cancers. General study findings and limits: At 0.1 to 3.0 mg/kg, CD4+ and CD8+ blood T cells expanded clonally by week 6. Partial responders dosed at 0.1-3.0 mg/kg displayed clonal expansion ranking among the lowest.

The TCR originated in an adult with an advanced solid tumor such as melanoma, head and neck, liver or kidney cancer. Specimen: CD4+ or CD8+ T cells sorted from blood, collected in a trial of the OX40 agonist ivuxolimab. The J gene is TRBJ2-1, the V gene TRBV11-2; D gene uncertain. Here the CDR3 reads CASSLVRRNEQFF. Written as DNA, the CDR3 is TGTGCCAGCAGCTTAGTTCGTAGGAATGAGCAGTTCTTC.